The 15 T cell receptor beta chains reported below all come from one sample, sequenced in a study of lymphopenia after photon versus proton radiotherapy. Repertoires were generated with immunoSEQ multiplex PCR, while TCRdb's copy carries only in-frame clones and drops some. This repertoire shows around 26,000 clones, 65% to 85% found once; its top ten account for 21%. Sequencing used peripheral blood, obtained from a patient treated with proton-based radiotherapy. The receptors were sampled from a woman in her seventies with pancreatic cancer.

The CDR3 is CASSVVPREGTDTQYF. The CDR3 nucleotides are TGTGCCAGCAGCGTAGTGCCACGGGAGGGCACAGATACGCAGTATTTT. The gene calls are TRBV9 and TRBJ2-3, with 7 bases fitting TRBD2. The CDR3 loop spans 16 amino acids. Germline V gene sequence: CDR1 SGDLS, CDR2 YYNGEE. With 0 bases clipped from V and 1 base from J, the junction kept 5 bases outside the gene matches.

This clone ranks as medium-sized (0.01 to 0.1%). The rearrangement joins TRBV4-2 to TRBJ1-3; D gene ambiguous. This CDR3 comprises 15 residues. The germline CDR1 and CDR2 sequences are LGHNA and YNFKEQ. Deletions cut 3 bases from V and 0 bases from J, with 9 bases between. The CDR3: CASSQEQVSGNTIYF. The CDR3 bases are TGTGCCAGCAGCCAGGAACAAGTCTCTGGAAACACCATATATTTT.

The rearrangement uses TRBV7-2 and TRBJ2-7, with D possibly matching TRBD2 (5 bases). The CDR3 has 15 residues. Germline CDR1 and CDR2: SGHTA and FQGNSA. V was shortened by 6 bases and J by 6 bases, with 21 bases between the two germline ends. The CDR3 protein is CASSASALEGSEQYF. In DNA form, the CDR3 reads TGTGCCAGCAGTGCATCAGCCCTCGAAGGGAGCGAGCAGTACTTC.

The rearrangement links TRBV5-4 to TRBJ2-1, with D tentatively TRBD2 (7 bases). There are 16 residues in the CDR3. Trimming stripped 4 bases from V and 7 bases from J, with 21 bases between. Germline V gene data show CDR1 as SGHNT and CDR2 as YYREEE (reference sequence). Here the CDR3 reads CASSLGGGGGRNEQFF. The CDR3 DNA reads TGTGCCAGCAGCCTCGGCGGGGGCGGGGGTAGGAATGAGCAGTTCTTC.

Here the CDR3 reads CATSRGSGTALGNEQFF. DNA of the CDR3: TGTGCCACCAGCAGAGGCTCAGGGACGGCTTTAGGTAATGAGCAGTTCTTC. The chain links TRBV15 to TRBJ2-1; D is tentatively TRBD1 or TRBD2 (5 bases each). Looked up from germline, CDR1 is LNHNV and CDR2 is YYDKDF (reference sequence). This CDR3 has 17 residues. Trimming removed 1 base from V and 7 bases from J, with 20 bases in between.

This CDR3 reads CASSQDFRPVYGYTF. The CDR3 DNA reads as TGCGCCAGCAGCCAAGATTTCAGGCCCGTCTATGGCTACACCTTC. The chain has TRBV4-3 and TRBJ1-2, with D unresolved. This CDR3 has 15 residues. CDR1 and CDR2 (germline): LGHNA, YSLEER. The V end lost 0 bases, the J end lost 4 bases, and 12 bases lay between the germline ends.

V usage is TRBV29-1 and J usage is TRBJ2-4; 7 bases agree with TRBD2. V gave up 6 bases and J gave up 9 bases; unmatched junction bases: 14. Germline CDR1 is SQVTM and CDR2 is ANQGSEA. The CDR3 covers 14 residues. CDR3 sequence reads: CSVEDGGIAGIQYF. The CDR3 nucleotides read TGCAGCGTAGAGGACGGAGGGATAGCGGGCATTCAGTACTTC.

The chain joins TRBV19 to TRBJ1-2; TRBD1 matches at 8 bases. CDR3 length: 15 amino acids. V lost 6 bases to trimming and J lost 4 bases; unmatched junction nucleotides: 10. Germline V gives CDR1 LNHDA, CDR2 SQIVND (reference sequence). The CDR3 DNA reads TGTGCCAGTAGAAACCCAGGGGGCCAACCCTATGGCTACACCTTC. Its translation is CASRNPGGQPYGYTF. The full variable domain, its missing parts supplied by reference TRBV19 and TRBJ1-2, is DGGITQSPKYLFRKEGQNVTLSCEQNLNHDAMYWYRQDPGQGLRLIYYSQIVNDFQKGDIAEGYSVSREKKESFPLTVTSAQKNPTAFYLCASRNPGGQPYGYTFGSGTRLTVV.

This chain connects TRBV9 to TRBJ2-3, with TRBD2 matching 9 bases. The CDR3 runs to 16 residues. CDR1 SGDLS and CDR2 YYNGEE come from the germline V gene. V lost 3 bases, J lost 2 bases, and 7 bases stayed unmatched. CDR3 residues: CASSGRTSENTDTQYF. The CDR3 bases are TGTGCCAGCAGCGGCCGGACTAGCGAGAACACAGATACGCAGTATTTT.

The chain joins TRBV5-6 to TRBJ2-7; perhaps TRBD1 as D (6 bases). The CDR3 extends over 13 amino acids. Germline V gene sequence: CDR1 SGHDT, CDR2 YYEEEE. V lost 2 bases to trimming and J lost 6 bases, with 12 bases between them. For the CDR3, the DNA is TGTGCCAGCAGCTTTACAGGGTTTGGCGAGCAGTACTTC. This encodes CASSFTGFGEQYF.

The chain is built from TRBV5-1 and TRBJ1-1; 7 bases match TRBD1. V lost 1 base and J lost 4; bases outside the gene matches: 4. The germline V gene has CDR1 SGHRS and CDR2 YFSETQ. This CDR3 is built from 14 residues. In DNA form, the CDR3 reads TGCGCCAGCAGCTTGTACAGGGGCCCCACTGAAGCTTTCTTT. It is translated as CASSLYRGPTEAFF. The full variable domain, completed using reference TRBV5-1 and TRBJ1-1, is KAGVTQTPRYLIKTRGQQVTLSCSPISGHRSVSWYQQTPGQGLQFLFEYFSETQRNKGNFPGRFSGRQFSNSRSEMNVSTLELGDSALYLCASSLYRGPTEAFFGQGTRLTVV.

This clone was detected only a few times. The V call is TRBV7-2, the J call TRBJ2-7; the match to TRBD2 covers 9 bases. Trimming removed 3 bases from V and 4 bases from J; junction bases left unmatched: 10. This CDR3 region has 16 residues. Per germline, CDR1 SGHTA and CDR2 FQGNSA. CDR3 sequence (DNA): TGTGCCAGCAGCTTGGGACTAGCCCGAGCCCCGTACGAGCAGTACTTC. Its translation: CASSLGLARAPYEQYF.

The V gene is TRBV19, the J gene TRBJ1-1; D remains ambiguous. Per the germline V gene, CDR1 is LNHDA and CDR2 is SQIVND (reference sequence). This CDR3 is built from 15 residues. Between the trimmed V and J ends, which lost 1 base and 0 bases, there was a span of 9 bases. In DNA form, the CDR3 reads TGTGCCAGTAGTATAGGCCCAGCAGTGAACACTGAAGCTTTCTTT. Translation: CASSIGPAVNTEAFF.

This clone showed up just a few times. The chain links TRBV10-2 to TRBJ1-1, with TRBD1 as a possible D gene (5 bases). The CDR3 covers 17 residues. CDR1 WSHSY and CDR2 SAAADI come from the germline V gene. V was pared by 2 bases and J by 4 bases, with 20 bases between. CDR3 loop: CASSEDDPGGYGTEAFF. The CDR3 nucleotides are TGCGCCAGCAGTGAGGACGACCCCGGGGGATACGGCACTGAAGCTTTCTTT.

The chain couples TRBV4-3 to TRBJ2-2; D call uncertain. The germline gives CDR1 LGHNA, CDR2 YSLEER. The CDR3 covers 16 residues. V was trimmed by 1 base and J by 0 bases, leaving 9 bases between them. CDR3 region: CASSQVGWANTGELFF. The CDR3 DNA is TGCGCCAGCAGCCAAGTTGGTTGGGCGAACACCGGGGAGCTGTTTTTT.